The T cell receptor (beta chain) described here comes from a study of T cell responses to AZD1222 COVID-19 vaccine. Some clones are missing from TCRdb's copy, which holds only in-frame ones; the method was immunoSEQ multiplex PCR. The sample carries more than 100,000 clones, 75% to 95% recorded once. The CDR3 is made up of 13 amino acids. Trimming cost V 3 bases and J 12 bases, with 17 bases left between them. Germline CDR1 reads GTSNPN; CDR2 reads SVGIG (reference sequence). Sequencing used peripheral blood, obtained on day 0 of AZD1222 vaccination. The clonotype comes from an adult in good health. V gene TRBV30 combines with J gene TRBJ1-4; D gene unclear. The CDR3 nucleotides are TGTGCCTGGAGCTCCGCGGGAGGGAATGAACTGTTTTTT. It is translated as CAWSSAGGNELFF. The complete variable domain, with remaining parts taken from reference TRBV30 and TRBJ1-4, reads SQTIHQWPATLVQPVGSPLSLECTVEGTSNPNLYWYRQAAGRGLQLLFYSVGIGQISSEVPQNLSASRPQDRQFILSSKKLLLSDSGFYLCAWSSAGGNELFFGSGTQLSVL.